Reported below is one T cell receptor beta chain. The V end was cut by 3 bases, the J end by 9 bases, with 12 bases between. The CDR3 sequence is 13 residues long. CDR1 and CDR2 from the germline V gene are MNHEY and SVGAGI. This record belongs to a study of T cell changes during pregnancy in multiple sclerosis. Only in-frame clones appear in the TCRdb table, and some are missing; sequencing was by immunoSEQ multiplex PCR. The sample holds 70,000 to 90,000 clones, over 80% seen once. This receptor was taken from a female donor with multiple sclerosis, enrolled in a pregnancy study. The rearrangement links TRBV6-5 to TRBJ2-1, with a tentative D call TRBD1 (6 bases). The sequencing used peripheral blood, collected in the first trimester of pregnancy. CDR3 loop: CASSYLGATEQFF. CDR3 nucleotides: TGTGCCAGCAGTTATCTGGGGGCAACTGAGCAGTTCTTC.